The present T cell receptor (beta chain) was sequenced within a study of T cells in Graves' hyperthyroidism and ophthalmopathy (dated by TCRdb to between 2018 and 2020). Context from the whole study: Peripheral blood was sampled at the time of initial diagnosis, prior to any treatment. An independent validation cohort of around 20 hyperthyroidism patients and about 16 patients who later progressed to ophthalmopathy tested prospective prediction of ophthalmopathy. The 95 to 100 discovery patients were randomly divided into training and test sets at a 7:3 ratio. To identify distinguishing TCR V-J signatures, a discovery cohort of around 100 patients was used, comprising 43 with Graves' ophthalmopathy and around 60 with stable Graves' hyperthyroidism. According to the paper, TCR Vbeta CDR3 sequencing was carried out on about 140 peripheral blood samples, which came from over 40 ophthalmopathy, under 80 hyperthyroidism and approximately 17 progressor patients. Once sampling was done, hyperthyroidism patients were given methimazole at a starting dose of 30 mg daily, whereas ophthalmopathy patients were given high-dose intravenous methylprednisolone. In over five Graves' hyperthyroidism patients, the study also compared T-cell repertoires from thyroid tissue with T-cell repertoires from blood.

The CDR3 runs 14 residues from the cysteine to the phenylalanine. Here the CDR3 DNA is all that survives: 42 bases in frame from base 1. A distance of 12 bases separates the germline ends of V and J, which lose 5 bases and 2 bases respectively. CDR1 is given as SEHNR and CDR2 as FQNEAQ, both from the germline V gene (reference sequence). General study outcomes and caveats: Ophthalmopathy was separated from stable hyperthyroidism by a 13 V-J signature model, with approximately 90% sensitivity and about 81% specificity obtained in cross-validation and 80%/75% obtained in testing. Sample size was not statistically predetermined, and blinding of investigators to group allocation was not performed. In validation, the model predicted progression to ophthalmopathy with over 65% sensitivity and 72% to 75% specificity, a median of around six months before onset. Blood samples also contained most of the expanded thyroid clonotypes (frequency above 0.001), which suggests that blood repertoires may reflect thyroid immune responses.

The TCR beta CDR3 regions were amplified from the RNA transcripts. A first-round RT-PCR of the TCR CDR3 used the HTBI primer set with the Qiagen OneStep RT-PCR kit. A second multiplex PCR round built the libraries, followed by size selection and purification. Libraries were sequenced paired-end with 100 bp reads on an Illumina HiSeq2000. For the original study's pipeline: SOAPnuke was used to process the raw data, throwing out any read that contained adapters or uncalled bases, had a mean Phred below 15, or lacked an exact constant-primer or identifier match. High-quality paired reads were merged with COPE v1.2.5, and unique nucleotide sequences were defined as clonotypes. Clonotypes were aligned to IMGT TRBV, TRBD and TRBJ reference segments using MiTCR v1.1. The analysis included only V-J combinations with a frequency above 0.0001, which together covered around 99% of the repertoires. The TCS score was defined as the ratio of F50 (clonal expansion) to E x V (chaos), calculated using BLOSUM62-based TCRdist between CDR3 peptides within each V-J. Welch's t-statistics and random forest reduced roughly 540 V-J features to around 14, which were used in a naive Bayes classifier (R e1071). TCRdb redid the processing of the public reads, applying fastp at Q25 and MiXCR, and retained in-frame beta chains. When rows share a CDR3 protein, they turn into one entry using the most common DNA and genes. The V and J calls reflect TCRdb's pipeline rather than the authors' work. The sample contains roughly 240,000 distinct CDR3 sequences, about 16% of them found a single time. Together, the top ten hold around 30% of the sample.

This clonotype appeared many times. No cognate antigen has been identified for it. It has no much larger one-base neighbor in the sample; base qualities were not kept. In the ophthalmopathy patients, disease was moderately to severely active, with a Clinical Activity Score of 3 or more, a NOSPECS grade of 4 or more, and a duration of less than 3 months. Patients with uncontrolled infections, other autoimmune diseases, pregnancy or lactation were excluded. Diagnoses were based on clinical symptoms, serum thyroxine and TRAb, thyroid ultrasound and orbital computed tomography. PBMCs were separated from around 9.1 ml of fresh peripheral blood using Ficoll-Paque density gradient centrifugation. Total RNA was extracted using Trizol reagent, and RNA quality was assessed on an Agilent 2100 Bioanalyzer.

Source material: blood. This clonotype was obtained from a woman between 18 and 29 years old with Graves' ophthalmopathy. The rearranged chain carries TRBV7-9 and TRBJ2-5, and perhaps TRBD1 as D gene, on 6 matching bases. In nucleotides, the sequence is TGTGCCAGCAGCCCCGACAGGACACAAGAGACCCAGTACTTC. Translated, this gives CASSPDRTQETQYF.